Listed here is a single T cell receptor beta chain. Its target is not known. CDR3 size: 16 residues. The V and J ends lost 2 bases and 4 bases, in that order; junction bases with no gene match: 10. This record comes from a study of CD8 T cells in ankylosing spondylitis. General study findings and limits: A TCR beta motif made of 7 to 9 highly homologous variants seemed typical of ankylosing spondylitis blood. Disease-linked clones reportedly showed significant enrichment in matched ankylosing spondylitis synovial fluid. Both synovial fluid and blood in reactive arthritis had previously been reported to carry some motif variants.

Construction of TCR beta libraries was performed using quantitative 5'-RACE with molecular barcodes. TCRdb re-called the 5' RACE reads with MiXCR, one entry per CDR3 protein. The repertoire holds about 240,000 distinct CDR3 sequences, around 7.8% seen once, with approximately 7% in the top ten. This TCR came from a male donor with ankylosing spondylitis or in good health (not recorded which). Sequenced material: blood, either unsorted or a sorted T cell fraction (not recorded which). The chain couples TRBV12-3 or TRBV12-4 to TRBJ1-2; 7 bases align to TRBD1. This CDR3 reads CASSLREKGAPYGYTF. In DNA form, the CDR3 reads TGTGCCAGCAGTTTAAGAGAGAAGGGGGCACCCTATGGCTACACCTTC.